These 31 T cell receptor beta chains originate from one sample sequenced in a study of beta chain features in type 1 diabetes. Points from the study as a whole: TCRB CDR3s were moderately but significantly shorter in Type 1 diabetes patients in all four CD4+ subsets.

The authors reverse transcribed all of the isolated RNA, so sequencing captured expressed TCRB transcripts. Generated by immunoSEQ multiplex PCR, the TCRdb table keeps only in-frame clones and is missing some. The table shows approximately 250,000 clones, with approximately 16% occurring only once. Antigens for these TCRs are unknown. Sequencing was performed on naive CD4+ T cells from blood. The source is a man aged 30 to 45 with type 1 diabetes.

The chain employs TRBV4-3 and TRBJ2-7; D is perhaps TRBD1 (6 bases). Germline CDR1 and CDR2: LGHNA and YSLEER. Deletions cut 1 base from V and 3 bases from J, with 10 bases between. This CDR3 has 14 amino acids. The CDR3 nucleotides read TGCGCCAGCAGCCAAGTAGACAGGAACTACGAGCAGTACTTC. This encodes CASSQVDRNYEQYF.

The chain has TRBV2 and TRBJ2-1; possibly TRBD1 for D (5 bases). The length of the CDR3 is 13 residues. Germline V gene data show CDR1 as SNHLY and CDR2 as FYNNEI. Between the trimmed V and J ends, which lost 7 bases and 2 bases, there was a span of 9 bases. CDR3 bases: TGTGCCAGCACCTCGGACACCTACAATGAGCAGTTCTTC. Translating gives CASTSDTYNEQFF.

This clone was seen a handful of times. The gene calls are TRBV6-5 and TRBJ2-1, with 7 bases lining up with TRBD2. This CDR3 contains 12 residues. Trimming cost V 4 bases and J 16 bases; bases outside gene matches: 10. CDR1 and CDR2 (germline): MNHEY, SVGAGI. The CDR3 reads CASSSTAGEGFF. DNA of the CDR3: TGTGCCAGCAGTTCCACGGCGGGAGAGGGTTTCTTC.

This clone was counted between two and nine times. CDR3 DNA: TGCGCCAGCAGCCAAGATAAAAGCAATCAGCCCCAGCATTTT. Encoded protein: CASSQDKSNQPQHF. The chain uses TRBV4-3 and TRBJ1-5, with D unresolved. Germline V gives CDR1 LGHNA, CDR2 YSLEER. V lost 0 bases to trimming and J lost 1 base, with 4 bases between them. The CDR3 sequence is 14 residues long.

The chain couples TRBV11-2 to TRBJ1-1; D is perhaps TRBD1 (5 bases). Germline-derived CDR1 and CDR2 are SGHAT and FQNNGV. Deletions cut 5 bases from V and 0 bases from J, with 10 bases between. CDR3 length: 14 residues. CDR3 DNA: TGTGCCAGCAGCCCCGACAGCATGAACACTGAAGCTTTCTTT. Translated, it gives CASSPDSMNTEAFF.

V and J are TRBV7-9 and TRBJ2-7; 9 positions agree with TRBD1. Germline V gives CDR1 SEHNR, CDR2 FQNEAQ (reference sequence). The trim removed 5 bases at V and 4 bases at J, leaving 6 bases unmatched. The CDR3 has 14 residues. CDR3: CASSHGTGTYEQYF. CDR3 DNA: TGTGCCAGCAGCCACGGGACAGGGACGTACGAGCAGTACTTC.

This clone was picked up a small number of times. V and J are TRBV14 and TRBJ2-5; D is unresolved. Trimming took off 0 bases at V and 3 bases at J, with 11 bases between the two ends. The CDR3 sequence is 15 residues long. Germline CDR1 is SGHDN and CDR2 is FVKESK. CDR3 coding DNA: TGTGCCAGCAGCCAAGAGAATAGCAGAAAAGAGACCCAGTACTTC. As protein: CASSQENSRKETQYF.

This clone was observed a handful of times. The V call is TRBV18, the J call TRBJ2-1; TRBD2 matches at 10 bases. This CDR3 comprises 16 residues. The V segment lost 2 bases and the J segment 14 bases; nucleotides outside the gene matches: 15. Germline lookup yields CDR1 KGHSH and CDR2 LQKENI. This CDR3 reads CASSPLLWTSGPGEFF. The CDR3 DNA sequence: TGTGCCAGCTCACCATTACTTTGGACTAGCGGACCCGGAGAGTTCTTC.

The genes are TRBV6-5 and TRBJ1-1, with unresolved D. The CDR3 is 15 amino acids. With 0 bases removed from V and 0 bases from J, the gap between germline ends came to 8 bases. Germline CDR1 reads MNHEY; CDR2 reads SVGAGI. In DNA form, the CDR3 reads TGTGCCAGCAGTTACTCCCCAGCCCTGAACACTGAAGCTTTCTTT. Its translation: CASSYSPALNTEAFF.

The V gene is TRBV15, the J gene TRBJ2-7; D gene ambiguous. Germline V gene data show CDR1 as LNHNV and CDR2 as YYDKDF (reference sequence). V was trimmed by 5 bases and J by 2 bases, leaving 4 bases between them. The CDR3 sequence is 11 residues long. As DNA, the CDR3 is TGTGCCACCAGCCAGACCTACGAGCAGTACTTC. It translates to CATSQTYEQYF.

This clone turned up a few times. The gene calls are TRBV2 and TRBJ2-5, with D possibly being TRBD2 (5 bases). The CDR3 sequence is 14 residues long. The V end was cut by 7 bases, the J end by 3 bases, with 15 bases between. Germline V CDR1 and CDR2: SNHLY, FYNNEI. CDR3 coding DNA: TGTGCCAGCACCCAGGAAGCGGTAAAAGAGACCCAGTACTTC. The encoded protein is CASTQEAVKETQYF.

V gene TRBV10-2 combines with J gene TRBJ2-5; 7 positions match TRBD2. The CDR3 consists of 15 residues. V gave up 7 bases and J gave up 1 base; unmatched junction bases: 9. Germline V gene data show CDR1 as WSHSY and CDR2 as SAAADI. CDR3 protein: CASTPPGEGQETQYF. Here the CDR3 DNA reads TGCGCCAGCACCCCTCCTGGGGAGGGCCAAGAGACCCAGTACTTC.

This clone was detected only a few times. This chain connects TRBV5-1 to TRBJ2-5, with D possibly being TRBD1 (5 bases). The V gene's germline CDR1 is SGHRS and CDR2 YFSETQ. The CDR3 is made up of 11 amino acids. V lost 4 bases and J 7 bases, leaving 8 bases between the germline ends. Here the CDR3 DNA reads TGCGCCAGCAGCATAGGGGTGACCCAGTACTTC. It is translated as CASSIGVTQYF.

The CDR3 DNA follows: TGTGCCAGCAAGCCAGGGTTGGTCACAGATACGCAGTATTTT. This translates into CASKPGLVTDTQYF. V and J are TRBV9 and TRBJ2-3, with D possibly TRBD1 on 5 matching bases. The V end was cut by 6 bases, the J end by 2 bases, with 13 bases between. The CDR3 covers 14 residues. CDR1 SGDLS and CDR2 YYNGEE come from the germline V gene.

This clone has a handful of counts. The genes are TRBV9 and TRBJ2-3; 7 bases line up with TRBD2. Germline V gene sequence: CDR1 SGDLS, CDR2 YYNGEE. V was clipped by 3 bases and J by 4 bases; unmatched bases: 5. CDR3 size: 14 residues. The CDR3 sequence: CASSAIAGSDTQYF. The CDR3 DNA is TGTGCCAGCAGCGCCATAGCGGGTTCAGATACGCAGTATTTT.

The chain combines TRBV30 with TRBJ2-5; TRBD2 agrees at 8 bases. Trimming removed 0 bases from V and 4 bases from J; junction bases left unmatched: 13. The CDR3 consists of 17 residues. From germline, CDR1 is GTSNPN and CDR2 SVGIG (reference sequence). The DNA for the CDR3 is TGTGCCTGGAGTGTAGGGGTGGGTAGCGGGATAGGAGAGACCCAGTACTTC. It codes for CAWSVGVGSGIGETQYF.

This clone has just a few counts. The CDR3 DNA reads as TGTGCCAGCAGTTTGGGGACTAGCACAGATACGCAGTATTTT. Protein product: CASSLGTSTDTQYF. J is TRBJ2-3 and V is TRBV28; possible D gene TRBD2, 6 bases. Trimming shortened V by 3 bases and J by 0 bases, and 7 bases separated the two germline ends. Per the germline V gene, CDR1 is MDHEN and CDR2 is SYDVKM. The CDR3 sequence is 14 residues long.

CDR3 region: CSVKLAGQDYEQYF. For the CDR3, the DNA is TGCAGCGTGAAGCTAGCGGGACAGGACTACGAGCAGTACTTC. V usage is TRBV29-1 and J usage is TRBJ2-7; D is possibly TRBD2 (9 bases). This CDR3 comprises 14 residues. Germline CDR1 and CDR2: SQVTM and ANQGSEA. V gave up 6 bases and J gave up 3 bases, with 18 bases separating them.

The J gene is TRBJ2-7, the V gene TRBV7-2; D might be TRBD1 or TRBD2, each matching 5 bases. Germline values: CDR1 SGHTA, CDR2 FQGNSA. Deletions cut 3 bases from V and 1 base from J, with 10 bases between. The CDR3 has 14 amino acids. The CDR3 DNA reads TGTGCCAGCAGCTTCCGGGACGGATCCTACGAGCAGTACTTC. Its protein is CASSFRDGSYEQYF. Full variable domain (missing parts from reference TRBV7-2 and TRBJ2-7): GAGVSQSPSNKVTEKGKDVELRCDPISGHTALYWYRQSLGQGLEFLIYFQGNSAPDKSGLPSDRFSAERTGGSVSTLTIQRTQQEDSAVYLCASSFRDGSYEQYFGPGTRLTVT.

There are a few counts of this clone. The chain links TRBV7-9 to TRBJ1-5; 7 bases align to TRBD1. The CDR3 length is 14 residues. The V segment lost 5 bases and the J segment 4 bases; nucleotides outside the gene matches: 5. CDR1 and CDR2 from the germline V gene are SEHNR and FQNEAQ (reference sequence). The CDR3 coding sequence is TGTGCCAGCAGCCCGGGACAGAATAATCAGCCCCAGCATTTT. It codes for CASSPGQNNQPQHF.

Only a few counts were recorded for this clone. In nucleotides, the CDR3 is TGTGCCAGCACCCCGACTGGGGCTAGCGGTGCCTACAATGAGCAGTTCTTC. It codes for CASTPTGASGAYNEQFF. The chain links TRBV7-6 to TRBJ2-1; 7 bases fit TRBD2. This CDR3 region has 17 residues. Germline assignment: CDR1 SGHVS and CDR2 FNYEAQ. Trimming removed 7 bases from V and 2 bases from J; junction bases left unmatched: 14.

In its sample, this clone was seen a few times. The chain is built from TRBV5-6 and TRBJ2-3, with 10 bases matching TRBD1. With 4 bases clipped from V and 6 bases from J, the junction kept 14 bases outside the gene matches. This CDR3 is 17 amino acids long. The germline V gene has CDR1 SGHDT and CDR2 YYEEEE. The CDR3 bases are TGTGCCAGCAGCCTTTACGCCGGGACAGGGGTCCCCGATACGCAGTATTTT. Amino acids: CASSLYAGTGVPDTQYF.

The rearrangement uses TRBV30 and TRBJ2-7, with a weak D call TRBD2 (5 bases). Germline loops: CDR1 GTSNPN, CDR2 SVGIG (reference sequence). The CDR3 is 16 residues long. V was pared by 2 bases and J by 0 bases, with 17 bases between. The CDR3 protein is CAWSSRSSGFSYEQYF. As DNA, the CDR3 is TGTGCCTGGAGTTCTCGAAGCTCGGGGTTCTCCTACGAGCAGTACTTC. The whole variable domain, filled in from reference TRBV30 and TRBJ2-7, reads SQTIHQWPATLVQPVGSPLSLECTVEGTSNPNLYWYRQAAGRGLQLLFYSVGIGQISSEVPQNLSASRPQDRQFILSSKKLLLSDSGFYLCAWSSRSSGFSYEQYFGPGTRLTVT.

This clone has more than one count but fewer than ten. This rearrangement joins TRBV7-3 to TRBJ1-1, with D maybe TRBD1 (6 bases). Trimming removed 4 bases at V and 1 base at J, with 7 bases between. The CDR3 totals 13 residues. Germline V gene lookup returns CDR1 SGHTA and CDR2 FQGTGA. The CDR3 is CASSSDRNTEAFF. The CDR3 bases are TGTGCCAGCAGCTCGGACAGGAACACTGAAGCTTTCTTT. Full variable domain (remainder filled in from reference TRBV7-3 and TRBJ1-1): GAGVSQTPSNKVTEKGKYVELRCDPISGHTALYWYRQSLGQGPEFLIYFQGTGAADDSGLPNDRFFAVRPEGSVSTLKIQRTERGDSAVYLCASSSDRNTEAFFGQGTRLTVV.

This clone came up a few times. The genes are TRBV29-1 and TRBJ2-1; no firm D call. CDR1 is SQVTM, CDR2 ANQGSEA, per germline. The CDR3 extends over 15 amino acids. V lost 4 bases, J lost 0 bases, and 13 bases lay in between. The CDR3 region has the DNA TGCAGCGTTGCTCGGTCAGTGAGCTCCTACAATGAGCAGTTCTTC. This encodes CSVARSVSSYNEQFF.

The CDR3 is CASSLGTSGNNEQFF. The CDR3 nucleotides read TGTGCCAGCTCTTTAGGGACTAGCGGAAACAATGAGCAGTTCTTC. V is TRBV2 and J is TRBJ2-1; the match to TRBD2 covers 11 bases. The CDR3 has 15 residues. With V trimmed by 8 bases and J by 5 bases, 8 bases remained unmatched. Germline loops: CDR1 SNHLY, CDR2 FYNNEI.

The DNA of the CDR3 is TGTGCCTGGAGGGTGAGCTCCTACAATGAGCAGTTCTTC. Protein product: CAWRVSSYNEQFF. The gene calls are TRBV30 and TRBJ2-1; D is undetermined. Per germline, CDR1 GTSNPN and CDR2 SVGIG (reference sequence). The germline V and J ends were trimmed by 3 bases and 0 bases, with 6 bases remaining between them. The CDR3 contains 13 residues.

This chain links TRBV7-3 with TRBJ2-7, with a weak D call TRBD1 (5 bases). V gave up 2 bases and J gave up 6 bases, with 14 bases separating them. Germline lookup yields CDR1 SGHTA and CDR2 FQGTGA. This CDR3 has 14 amino acids. The CDR3 spells CASSLHQGNPEQYF. CDR3 nucleotide sequence: TGTGCCAGCAGCTTACATCAGGGTAATCCCGAGCAGTACTTC.

The V gene is TRBV7-2, the J gene TRBJ2-2, with TRBD1 matching 7 bases. The CDR3 runs to 16 residues. CDR1 and CDR2 (germline): SGHTA, FQGNSA. Trimming took 5 bases from V and 2 from J; bases not matched to a gene: 8. CDR3 residues: CASSPVVGGNTGELFF. CDR3 DNA: TGTGCCAGCAGCCCGGTAGTAGGGGGCAACACCGGGGAGCTGTTTTTT.

V gene TRBV28 combines with J gene TRBJ2-3; D remains ambiguous. CDR1 and CDR2 (germline): MDHEN, SYDVKM. The length of the CDR3 is 12 residues. V lost 4 bases and J lost 2, with 4 bases in between. The CDR3 protein is CASSSHTDTQYF. CDR3 coding DNA: TGTGCCAGCAGTTCCCACACAGATACGCAGTATTTT.

This clone has only a few counts. The chain is built from TRBV29-1 and TRBJ2-1; either TRBD1 or TRBD2 may supply D (5 bases each). Trimming removed 6 bases at V and 2 bases at J, with 17 bases between. Germline V lookup: CDR1 SQVTM, CDR2 ANQGSEA. The CDR3 totals 15 residues. CDR3 nucleotide sequence: TGCAGCGTCCGATCCGGGGCTAGAACCTACAATGAGCAGTTCTTC. It yields the protein CSVRSGARTYNEQFF.